This T cell receptor beta chain stems from a study of blood T cell repertoires in COVID-19. Study-level information: Sites in the United States, Italy and Spain provided acute and convalescent COVID-19 samples. Nucleic acid was either cDNA or gDNA, and it came from T cells, B-cell-depleted T cells, or PBMCs.

Profiling relied on immunoSEQ multiplex PCR, and the TCRdb table lists in-frame clones only, not all of them. The sample carries about 37,000 clones, approximately 90% recorded once. The CDR3 loop spans 17 amino acids. Looked up from germline, CDR1 is SGHNT and CDR2 is YYREEE (reference sequence). Trimming removed 1 base at V and 1 base at J, with 16 bases between. Sample: peripheral blood. The TCR sequence derives from a woman in her thirties in a cohort sampled during active COVID-19. This chain connects TRBV5-4 to TRBJ2-3; D is unclear. The CDR3 protein is CASSLRSLRSGTDTQYF. DNA of the CDR3: TGTGCCAGCAGCTTGCGCTCTCTACGGTCGGGCACAGATACGCAGTATTTT.